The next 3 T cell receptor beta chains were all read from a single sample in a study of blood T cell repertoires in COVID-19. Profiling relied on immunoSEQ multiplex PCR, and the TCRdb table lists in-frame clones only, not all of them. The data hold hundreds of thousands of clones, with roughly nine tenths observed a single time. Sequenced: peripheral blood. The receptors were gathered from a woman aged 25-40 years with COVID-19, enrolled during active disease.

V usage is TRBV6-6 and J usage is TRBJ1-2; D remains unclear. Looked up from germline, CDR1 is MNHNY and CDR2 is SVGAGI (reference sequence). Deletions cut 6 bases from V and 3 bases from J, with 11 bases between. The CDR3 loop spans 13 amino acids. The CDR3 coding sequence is TGTGCCAGCAGAATCCCCCCGGACTATGGCTACACCTTC. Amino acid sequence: CASRIPPDYGYTF.

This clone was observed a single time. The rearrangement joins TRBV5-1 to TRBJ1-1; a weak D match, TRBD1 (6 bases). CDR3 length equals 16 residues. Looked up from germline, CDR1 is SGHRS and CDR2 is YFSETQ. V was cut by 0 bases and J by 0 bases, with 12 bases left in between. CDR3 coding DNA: TGCGCCAGCAGCTTGGCCCTCCGGACAGTGAACACTGAAGCTTTCTTT. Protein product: CASSLALRTVNTEAFF.

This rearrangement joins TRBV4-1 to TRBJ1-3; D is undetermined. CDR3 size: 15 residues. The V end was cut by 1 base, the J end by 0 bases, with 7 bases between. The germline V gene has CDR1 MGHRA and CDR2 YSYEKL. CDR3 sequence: CASSQVGSSGNTIYF. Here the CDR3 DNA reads TGCGCCAGCAGCCAAGTGGGGAGCTCTGGAAACACCATATATTTT.